This T cell receptor beta chain was recorded in a study of blood T cells in healthy people across ages. This clonotype was recorded a few times. The target antigen is unknown. Alongside a J-beta primer mix, a sample-barcoded 5' primer served in a second PCR lasting about 7 to 12 cycles. TCRdb re-derived calls from the 5' RACE reads in MiXCR, one entry per CDR3 protein. Found here are fewer than 1,200,000 distinct CDR3 sequences, approximately 25% of them singletons; the top ten hold less than 0.75%. The CDR3 length is 13 residues. Per the germline V gene, CDR1 is SQVTM and CDR2 is ANQGSEA. Trimming cost V 3 bases and J 1 base, with 9 bases left between them. Findings and limits, study-wide: Among T cells, TCR beta diversity per million cells dropped roughly linearly as age rose.

The same data also went into a second study, on T cells of mothers and their children. Per that paper: Researchers report slightly higher, though non-significant, overlap in related mother-child pairs than in unrelated pairs.

The V and J genes are TRBV29-1 and TRBJ1-1; D remains unclear. The sequence was collected from a girl aged 2-10 years in good health. Sequencing was carried out using blood. The CDR3 DNA sequence: TGCAGCGTTGAGGGTTCGGGGAACACTGAAGCTTTCTTT. It codes for CSVEGSGNTEAFF.